The 3 T cell receptor beta chains below all came from one sample that was sequenced in a study of blood T cell repertoires in COVID-19. TCRdb keeps only in-frame clones here, not all; method: immunoSEQ multiplex PCR. The table has about half a million clones, 80% to 90% seen once. Sequencing used peripheral blood. The receptors were sampled from a human donor in a cohort sampled during active COVID-19.

This chain links TRBV5-1 with TRBJ2-1, with TRBD2 matching 8 bases. Germline values: CDR1 SGHRS, CDR2 YFSETQ. Unmatched junction bases numbered 11, after V lost 0 bases and J lost 9 bases. The CDR3 contains 16 residues. The CDR3 loop reads CASSLGPGLDRGEQFF. CDR3 sequence (DNA): TGCGCCAGCAGCTTGGGTCCGGGACTAGATAGGGGTGAGCAGTTCTTC.

V and J are TRBV10-2 and TRBJ1-1, with D maybe TRBD1 (6 bases). From germline, CDR1 is WSHSY and CDR2 SAAADI. The germline V and J ends were trimmed by 4 bases and 2 bases, with 14 bases remaining between them. The CDR3 is 15 residues long. The CDR3 reads CASSGTAGANTEAFF. CDR3 nucleotides: TGCGCCAGCAGTGGGACCGCGGGGGCTAACACTGAAGCTTTCTTT.

The V and J genes are TRBV2 and TRBJ2-7; 8 bases fit TRBD1. Germline CDR1 reads SNHLY; CDR2 reads FYNNEI. The length of the CDR3 is 15 residues. V was clipped by 5 bases and J by 0 bases; unmatched bases: 6. The CDR3 spells CASSPRTGPSYEQYF. The CDR3 nucleotides read TGTGCCAGCAGTCCGCGGACAGGGCCCTCCTACGAGCAGTACTTC.